This T cell receptor (beta chain) was recovered during a study of T-cell memory formation after mild COVID-19. General observations from the study: CD4+ bias marked clones expanding day 15 to 37, unlike balanced contracting clones. SARS-CoV-2 specificity of second-wave clones peaking day 37 was unconfirmed. The finding that pre-infection memory included some responding clones suggested that cross-reactive memory joined.

This clonotype has just a few counts. The antigen remains undetermined. UMIs and sample barcodes were carried by the TCR alpha and TCR beta cDNA libraries that 5'RACE produced using constant-segment primers. TCRdb reprocessed the 5' RACE reads via MiXCR and lists one record per CDR3 protein. The table includes approximately 450,000 distinct CDR3 sequences, about 20% detected once. The TCR was taken from an adult woman who had mild COVID-19 (a few samples of this study predate the infection). Cell type and time point are not known. Specimen: PBMCs or a T cell subset sorted from them (not recorded which).

The CDR3 spells CASSVGPAEAFF. The CDR3 DNA reads as TGTGCCAGTAGTGTGGGCCCTGCTGAAGCTTTCTTT. The chain uses TRBV19 and TRBJ1-1; no firm D call. In germline, CDR1 is LNHDA, CDR2 SQIVND (reference sequence). V gave up 5 bases and J gave up 6 bases, with 10 bases separating them. The CDR3 length is 12 residues.